This section outlines one TCR beta chain sequence together with its context. Its antigen remains unidentified. One base away there is no much larger clone; base qualities are not given. Sample time point, as interpreted from the label and publication: about 28 days (+/-7) after the second vaccine dose. AZD1222 recipients whose second dose came at about 4 weeks and those whose second dose came at about 12 weeks were combined into one group, since spike-specific TCR depth and breadth did not differ between the two schedules. Vaccinee samples were obtained from the UK trials COV001 and COV002, which included a single-blind randomized controlled phase 2/3 trial of AZD1222 (ChAdOx1 nCoV-19) in healthy adults. Trial participant PBMC samples were collected at day 0 and day 28 after the second dose for TCRbeta chain sequencing. The CDR3 regions of human TCRbeta chains were subjected to immunosequencing. Per the source publication's procedure: Repertoire TCRs were checked for matches against a reference library of SARS-CoV-2-specific TCRs that had been generated using the MIRA antigen-specificity platform. Breadth meant the fraction of unique TCRs that were SARS-CoV-2-associated, whereas depth meant the fraction of total T cells that were SARS-CoV-2-associated. Using the MIRA data, each spike-specific TCR was mapped to the spike region that the TCR reacts to and placed in a CD4 or CD8 class. Log10-transformed breadth and depth values were compared by one-way ANOVA with Sidak's multiple comparisons tests. The table was pulled from immuneACCESS by TCRdb, which kept in-frame rearrangements only. Such tables lose some clones; where checked, under half of the loss comes from unresolved V genes, and the rest has no known cause. V and J calls and clone size are copied from that table; D and trimming were computed from the DNA. This sample holds under 150,000 clones; roughly 87% were observed only once. The ten largest clones take up approximately 9.8% of the sample.

The data originate from a study of T cell responses to AZD1222 COVID-19 vaccine (dated by TCRdb to about 2021). Describing the broader study: A total of 230 to 250 trial participants underwent TCR sequencing, of whom some 210 received two doses of AZD1222 and about 26 received two doses of the MenACWY control vaccine. Trial participants were enrolled by age into 18-55, 56-69 and 70-plus year subgroups, with roughly 160, 29 and 62 TCR-sequenced participants respectively.

Paper-wide results and their limitations: Epitopes outside the regions mutated in the B.1.351 and B.1.1.7 variants were reportedly recognized by nearly half of the unique spike-specific TCRs. After two AZD1222 doses, spike-specific TCR breadth and depth were significantly higher than at day 0 and than in MenACWY recipients. Conclusions about previously exposed vaccinees are limited, since just a handful of AZD1222 recipients were seropositive for SARS-CoV-2 at baseline. No day 14 peak-response samples were available, so repertoires were characterized only after the peak T cell response. The vaccine-associated CD4 TCRs covered the entire spike protein, and the dominant responses fell in regions 160-218 and 743-854. Participants were mostly white British and included more females than males, and it was suggested by the authors that clonal diversity may have been underestimated. The 56-69-year group was small, and its depth increase did not reach significance, likely because of low power.

Sequenced material: peripheral blood, taken 28 days after the second AZD1222 dose. The TCR originated in an adult who received the AZD1222 COVID-19 vaccine.

This receptor has the CDR3 CASSPSPRTTYEQYF. In nucleotides, the sequence is TGCGCCAGCAGCCCGTCCCCGAGGACAACCTACGAGCAGTACTTC. Recombination joined TRBV5-1 with TRBJ2-7; TRBD1 might be the D gene, on 5 matching bases. V is cut by 4 bases and J by 2 bases, and the space between the germline ends is 16 bases. Including cysteine and phenylalanine, the CDR3 has 15 amino acids. Solely the CDR3 DNA is kept, with 45 bases framed from the first base. The germline V gene gives CDR1 as SGHRS and CDR2 as YFSETQ.